This T cell receptor (beta chain) stems from a study of regulatory T cells in long-lasting Graves disease. Overall study results and limits: Persistent Graves' patients showed reduced TCR diversity versus newly diagnosed patients.

The V gene lost 5 bases and the J gene lost 8 bases, with 16 bases spanning the gap. The V gene's germline CDR1 is LNHNV and CDR2 YYDKDF (reference sequence). The CDR3 covers 14 residues. Relying on iRepertoire HTBI primers and Arm-PCR of CDR3 regions, the team built TCR beta libraries. TCRdb re-called the multiplex PCR reads with MiXCR, one entry per CDR3 protein. This sample has about 540,000 distinct CDR3 sequences, with less than 15% found just once. Points on this clonotype: Its antigen is as yet unknown.

Documented time point: newly diagnosed GD, antithyroid drugs for less than 3 months. The authors made the TCR library using RNA they extracted from PBMCs. These data are also associated with another study on T cells in Graves' hyperthyroidism and ophthalmopathy. As that study records: Patients aged 18 to 65 had newly diagnosed hyperthyroidism lasting under 2 months. Diagnosis relied on clinical symptoms, serum thyroxine and TRAb, thyroid ultrasound and orbital computed tomography. First-round RT-PCR with HTBI primers amplified the TCR CDR3 region.

Sequenced material: peripheral blood mononuclear cells (PBMCs), taken at new diagnosis, from a patient treated with antithyroid drugs. V is TRBV15 and J is TRBJ2-1, with D perhaps matching TRBD2 (5 bases). This receptor was obtained from a man aged 25-40 years with Graves disease. The CDR3 loop reads CATSRSRGEDEQFF. The DNA for the CDR3 is TGTGCCACCAGCCGCTCCCGGGGTGAGGATGAGCAGTTCTTC. Based on the CDR3 plus reference TRBV15 and TRBJ2-1, the full variable domain is DAMVIQNPRYQVTQFGKPVTLSCSQTLNHNVMYWYQQKSSQAPKLLFHYYDKDFNNEADTPDNFQSRRPNTSFCFLDIRSPGLGDTAMYLCATSRSRGEDEQFFGPGTRLTVL.